These 3 T cell receptor beta chains were sequenced from one sample in a study of blood T cell repertoires in COVID-19. Assay: immunoSEQ multiplex PCR; the TCRdb copy retains only in-frame clones and omits some. The sample lists tens of thousands of clones; 85% to 90% were seen once. The source material was peripheral blood. These receptors were obtained from a human donor with active COVID-19. The donor label of this sample is uncertain.

The rearrangement uses TRBV7-2 and TRBJ2-7; D may be TRBD2 (5 bases). Germline V gene lookup returns CDR1 SGHTA and CDR2 FQGNSA. The V end lost 1 base, the J end lost 6 bases, and 13 bases lay between the germline ends. CDR3 length: 14 amino acids. CDR3 bases: TGTGCCAGCAGCTTAGTCGAGGGATCGGGCGAGCAGTACTTC. Translating gives CASSLVEGSGEQYF.

The chain joins TRBV29-1 to TRBJ1-4; D unclear. The CDR3 runs 12 residues. In germline, CDR1 is SQVTM, CDR2 ANQGSEA. V was pared by 1 base and J by 5 bases, with 5 bases between. CDR3 in amino acids: CSVEGGNEKLFF. In DNA, the CDR3 is TGCAGCGTTGAAGGCGGGAATGAAAAACTGTTTTTT.

This clone was picked up one time. The genes are TRBV19 and TRBJ1-6; 8 bases match TRBD1. The ends lost 2 bases at V and 7 bases at J; junction bases unmatched: 7. The CDR3 consists of 16 residues. Germline CDR1 LNHDA, CDR2 SQIVND (reference sequence). DNA for the CDR3: TGTGCCAGTAGTATAACCGGACAGGGACGGAATTCACCCCTCCACTTT. It is translated as CASSITGQGRNSPLHF.